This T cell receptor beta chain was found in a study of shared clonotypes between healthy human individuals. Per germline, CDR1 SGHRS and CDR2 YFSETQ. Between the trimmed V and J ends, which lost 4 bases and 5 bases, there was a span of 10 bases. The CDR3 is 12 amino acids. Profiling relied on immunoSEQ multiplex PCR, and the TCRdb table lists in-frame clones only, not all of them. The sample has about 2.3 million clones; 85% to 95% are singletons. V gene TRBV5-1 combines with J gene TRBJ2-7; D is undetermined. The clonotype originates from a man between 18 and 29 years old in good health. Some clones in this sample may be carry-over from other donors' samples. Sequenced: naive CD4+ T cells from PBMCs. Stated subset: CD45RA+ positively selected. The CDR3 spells CASSESSHEQYF. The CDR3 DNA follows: TGCGCCAGCAGCGAGTCTAGTCACGAGCAGTACTTC.